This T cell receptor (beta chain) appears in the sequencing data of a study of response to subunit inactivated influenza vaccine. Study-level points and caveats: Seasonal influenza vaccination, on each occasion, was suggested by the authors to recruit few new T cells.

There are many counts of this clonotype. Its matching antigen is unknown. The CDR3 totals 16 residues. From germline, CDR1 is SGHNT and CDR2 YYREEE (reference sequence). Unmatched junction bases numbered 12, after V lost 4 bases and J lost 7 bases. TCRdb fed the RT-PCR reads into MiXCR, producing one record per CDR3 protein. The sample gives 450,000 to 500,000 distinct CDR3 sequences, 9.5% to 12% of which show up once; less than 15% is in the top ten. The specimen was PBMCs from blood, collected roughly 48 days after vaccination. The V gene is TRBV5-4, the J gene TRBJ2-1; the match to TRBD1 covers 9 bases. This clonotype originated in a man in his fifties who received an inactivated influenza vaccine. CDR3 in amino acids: CASSTTGQGINNEQFF. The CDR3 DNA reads TGTGCCAGCAGCACAACGGGACAGGGTATCAATAATGAGCAGTTCTTC.